The 32 T cell receptor beta chains below were found in one sample sequenced in a study of T cell responses to AZD1222 COVID-19 vaccine. Sequenced by immunoSEQ multiplex PCR; TCRdb stores in-frame clones only, minus some. This sample yields about 150,000 clones, of which approximately 87% are seen a single time; just over 9% belongs to the top ten. This specimen was peripheral blood, taken 28 days after the second AZD1222 dose. The receptors stem from an adult who received the AZD1222 COVID-19 vaccine.

This chain links TRBV27 with TRBJ2-1; either TRBD1 or TRBD2 may fit D (6 bases each). CDR3 length: 14 amino acids. Germline V gene lookup returns CDR1 MNHEY and CDR2 SMNVEV (reference sequence). Deletions cut 6 bases from V and 9 bases from J, with 18 bases between. CDR3 bases: TGTGCCAGCAGAAAGGGGGGAGAACGGGCTGAGCAGTTCTTC. The encoded protein is CASRKGGERAEQFF.

This chain connects TRBV28 to TRBJ2-7, with TRBD2 matching 8 bases. The V gene end was trimmed by 2 bases and the J gene end by 3 bases; junction bases not matched to a gene: 3. Germline lookup yields CDR1 MDHEN and CDR2 SYDVKM. This CDR3 has 14 amino acids. The CDR3 loop is CASSLASGSYEQYF. CDR3 nucleotides: TGTGCCAGCAGTTTAGCAAGCGGGAGCTACGAGCAGTACTTC. The variable domain in full, with the rest retrieved from reference TRBV28 and TRBJ2-7, is DVKVTQSSRYLVKRTGEKVFLECVQDMDHENMFWYRQDPGLGLRLIYFSYDVKMKEKGDIPEGYSVSREKKERFSLILESASTNQTSMYLCASSLASGSYEQYFGPGTRLTVT.

The chain is built from TRBV4-3 and TRBJ1-6; the D is unclear. Germline CDR1 is LGHNA and CDR2 is YSLEER. V was shortened by 0 bases and J by 7 bases, with 10 bases between the two germline ends. The CDR3 totals 15 residues. The CDR3 DNA sequence: TGCGCCAGCAGCCAAGAGCAAGGGCGCAATTCACCCCTCCACTTT. Translating gives CASSQEQGRNSPLHF.

Comment on this clone: The sample holds other DNA sequences that translate to the same CDR3. The chain joins TRBV18 to TRBJ1-5, with D unresolved. CDR3 length: 12 amino acids. V was pared by 3 bases and J by 1 base, with 1 base between. Germline V gene lookup returns CDR1 KGHSH and CDR2 LQKENI. The chain's CDR3 is CASSPSNQPQHF. The CDR3 DNA is TGTGCCAGCTCACCCAGCAATCAGCCCCAGCATTTT. Supplemented by reference TRBV18 and TRBJ1-5, the full variable domain reads NAGVMQNPRHLVRRRGQEARLRCSPMKGHSHVYWYRQLPEEGLKFMVYLQKENIIDESGMPKERFSAEFPKEGPSILRIQQVVRGDSAAYFCASSPSNQPQHFGDGTRLSIL.

The chain carries TRBV20-1 and TRBJ2-5; D gene uncertain. The germline V gene encodes CDR1 DFQATT and CDR2 SNEGSKA (reference sequence). The CDR3 totals 11 residues. V lost 4 bases to trimming and J lost 4 bases, with 7 bases between them. CDR3 sequence: CSAKGTETQYF. CDR3 DNA sequence: TGCAGTGCTAAAGGAACAGAGACCCAGTACTTC.

The chain employs TRBV12-3 or TRBV12-4 and TRBJ1-3; D is ambiguous. V was clipped by 1 base and J by 4 bases, with 2 bases between them. The CDR3 spans 12 residues. CDR3 residues: CASSLGGNTIYF. The CDR3 DNA reads TGTGCCAGCAGTTTAGGCGGAAACACCATATATTTT.

The table lists this clone with a count of one. The V and J genes are TRBV7-6 and TRBJ1-1, with unresolved D. CDR1 and CDR2 from the germline V gene are SGHVS and FNYEAQ. There are 15 residues in the CDR3. Trimming removed 1 base at V and 5 bases at J, with 14 bases between. The CDR3 bases are TGTGCCAGCAGCTTAGGCGGGTCGAAGGAAACTGAAGCTTTCTTT. Translation gives CASSLGGSKETEAFF.

This clone has a handful of counts. The V call is TRBV5-6, the J call TRBJ1-6; maybe TRBD1 (5 bases). Germline V gives CDR1 SGHDT, CDR2 YYEEEE. V lost 1 base and J lost 4, with 18 bases in between. CDR3 length: 18 amino acids. CDR3 sequence: CASSLRVARGTYNSPLHF. CDR3 nucleotide sequence: TGTGCCAGCAGCTTGAGGGTCGCGCGCGGGACGTATAATTCACCCCTCCACTTT. Complete variable domain (other parts from reference TRBV5-6 and TRBJ1-6): DAGVTQSPTHLIKTRGQQVTLRCSPKSGHDTVSWYQQALGQGPQFIFQYYEEEERQRGNFPDRFSGHQFPNYSSELNVNALLLGDSALYLCASSLRVARGTYNSPLHFGNGTRLTVT.

The CDR3 nucleotides are TGTGCCAGCAGCTTAGAGCTTGGCCAGGGGTTACTAGCCAAAAACATTCAGTACTTC. Its translation is CASSLELGQGLLAKNIQYF. The chain joins TRBV7-9 to TRBJ2-4, with D possibly matching TRBD1 (6 bases). Per germline, CDR1 SEHNR and CDR2 FQNEAQ (reference sequence). The CDR3 contains 19 residues. Trimming stripped 1 base from V and 0 bases from J, with 19 bases between.

The chain couples TRBV30 to TRBJ2-1; 10 bases map to TRBD2. Germline assignment: CDR1 GTSNPN and CDR2 SVGIG (reference sequence). CDR3 length: 14 amino acids. Trimming cost V 3 bases and J 9 bases; bases outside gene matches: 8. The CDR3 DNA sequence: TGTGCCTGGAGGACTAGCGGGTACGGGGGTGAGCAGTTCTTC. It is translated as CAWRTSGYGGEQFF.

J is TRBJ1-4 and V is TRBV5-1; 7 bases agree with TRBD1. The CDR3 extends over 17 amino acids. Germline V CDR1 and CDR2: SGHRS, YFSETQ. Germline trimming cut 2 bases from V and 0 bases from J; bases unmatched to any gene: 7. Written as DNA, the CDR3 is TGCGCCAGCAGCTTACAGGGGCATTGGGCAACTAATGAAAAACTGTTTTTT. The encoded protein is CASSLQGHWATNEKLFF.

The chain employs TRBV9 and TRBJ2-5; possible D gene TRBD1, 5 bases. This CDR3 is built from 14 residues. Trimming removed 0 bases at V and 5 bases at J, with 11 bases between. Looked up from germline, CDR1 is SGDLS and CDR2 is YYNGEE. CDR3 loop: CASSVEWGVETQYF. The CDR3 DNA is TGTGCCAGCAGCGTAGAGTGGGGCGTGGAGACCCAGTACTTC.

The chain joins TRBV28 to TRBJ2-1; 10 positions agree with TRBD1. The CDR3 length is 14 residues. J gave up 5 bases and V 6 bases, and 4 bases lay outside the gene matches. Germline values: CDR1 MDHEN, CDR2 SYDVKM. The chain's CDR3 is CASSWDRGDNEQFF. CDR3 nucleotides: TGTGCCAGCAGCTGGGACAGGGGTGACAATGAGCAGTTCTTC.

This chain links TRBV24-1 with TRBJ2-7; a weak D match, TRBD1 (6 bases). This CDR3 contains 15 residues. Trimming stripped 4 bases from V and 5 bases from J, with 17 bases between. CDR1 is KGHDR and CDR2 is SFDVKD in the germline V gene. The CDR3 spells CATSEVRDTAHEQYF. DNA of the CDR3: TGTGCCACCAGTGAAGTCCGGGACACGGCCCACGAGCAGTACTTC.

The genes are TRBV9 and TRBJ2-1; a possible D gene is TRBD2 (5 bases). V was pared by 4 bases and J by 10 bases, with 21 bases between. This CDR3 region has 15 residues. CDR1 is SGDLS, CDR2 YYNGEE, per germline. This CDR3 reads CASSFSPGREGEQFF. Written as DNA, the CDR3 is TGTGCCAGCAGCTTCTCCCCCGGACGGGAAGGGGAGCAGTTCTTC.

The chain combines TRBV3-1 (or the pseudogene TRBV3-2) with TRBJ1-3; no firm D call. The CDR3 extends over 15 amino acids. Looked up from germline, CDR1 is LGHDT and CDR2 is YNNKEL (reference sequence). The V gene lost 1 base and the J gene lost 4 bases, with 11 bases spanning the gap. For the CDR3, the DNA is TGTGCCAGCAGCCAAGGCACGTCGCGAGGAAACACCATATATTTT. This codes for CASSQGTSRGNTIYF.

This chain links TRBV5-1 with TRBJ2-2; the match to TRBD2 covers 11 bases. After removal of 3 bases from V and 1 base from J, the junction contained 2 bases not matched to a gene. The CDR3 runs 16 residues. In germline, CDR1 is SGHRS, CDR2 YFSETQ. The CDR3 nucleotides read TGCGCCAGCAGCTCGGGACTAGCGGAGAACACCGGGGAGCTGTTTTTT. As protein: CASSSGLAENTGELFF.

This clone was picked up a small number of times. CDR3 nucleotides: TGTGCCAGCAGCTTAGCCAAACAGGGCACACCCCTCCACTTT. This encodes CASSLAKQGTPLHF. The chain employs TRBV11-2 and TRBJ1-6; the D gene is possibly TRBD1 (6 bases). CDR3 length: 14 residues. Germline V lookup: CDR1 SGHAT, CDR2 FQNNGV. Trimming pared 1 base from V and 11 bases from J, leaving 12 bases between.

The rearrangement uses TRBV10-3 and TRBJ1-1, with TRBD1 matching over 7 bases. From germline, CDR1 is ENHRY and CDR2 SYGVKD. Trimming took 2 bases from V and 4 from J; bases not matched to a gene: 4. There are 14 residues in the CDR3. The CDR3 sequence is CAISEPDRVTEAFF. CDR3 nucleotides: TGTGCCATCAGTGAGCCCGACAGGGTCACTGAAGCTTTCTTT.

In its sample, this clone was seen once. This chain joins TRBV19 and TRBJ1-1, with D perhaps TRBD1 (5 bases). With 5 bases removed from V and 0 bases from J, the gap between germline ends came to 16 bases. Germline loops: CDR1 LNHDA, CDR2 SQIVND (reference sequence). The CDR3 contains 16 residues. The CDR3 coding sequence is TGTGCCAGTAGTCAATATTTCAGGGTTATGAACACTGAAGCTTTCTTT. It specifies CASSQYFRVMNTEAFF.

In DNA form, the CDR3 reads TGTGCCAGCAGCTTAAAGTCTACCGGGGAGCTGTTTTTT. Translation: CASSLKSTGELFF. The chain joins TRBV5-4 to TRBJ2-2, with D hard to call. There are 13 residues in the CDR3. The V end lost 2 bases, the J end lost 5 bases, and 7 bases lay between the germline ends. Germline CDR1 is SGHNT and CDR2 is YYREEE (reference sequence).

This sequence joins TRBV19 and TRBJ1-1, with 8 bases lining up with TRBD1. The V and J ends lost 6 bases and 6 bases, in that order; junction bases with no gene match: 6. Per germline, CDR1 LNHDA and CDR2 SQIVND (reference sequence). This CDR3 contains 13 residues. The CDR3 DNA is TGTGCCAGTAGGAACAACAGGGGGTCTGAAGCTTTCTTT. This translates into CASRNNRGSEAFF.

A note on this clone: The identical CDR3 is also encoded by other nucleotide sequences in the sample. The chain combines TRBV5-1 with TRBJ2-5, with TRBD2 identical over 12 bases. V was clipped by 0 bases and J by 5 bases; unmatched bases: 5. Looked up from germline, CDR1 is SGHRS and CDR2 is YFSETQ. The CDR3 is 16 residues long. The DNA of the CDR3 is TGCGCCAGCAGCTTGGGGCTAGCGGGAGGGCAGGAGACCCAGTACTTC. This gives the protein CASSLGLAGGQETQYF.

J is TRBJ2-5 and V is TRBV19; no clear D gene. CDR3 length equals 13 residues. V lost 9 bases, J lost 7 bases, and 18 bases lay in between. CDR1 LNHDA and CDR2 SQIVND come from the germline V gene (reference sequence). In nucleotides, the CDR3 is TGTGCCAGCAGTCCAATTATAGTGGGGACCCAGTACTTC. Its protein is CASSPIIVGTQYF.

This clone has a single count. The chain recombines TRBV30 with TRBJ1-2, with 9 nucleotides matching TRBD1. The CDR3 is made up of 13 amino acids. J gave up 3 bases and V 4 bases, and 3 bases lay outside the gene matches. Germline CDR1 is GTSNPN and CDR2 is SVGIG (reference sequence). The CDR3 loop is CAWTDRGDYGYTF. CDR3 nucleotide sequence: TGTGCCTGGACAGACAGGGGGGACTATGGCTACACCTTC.

This clone has just a few counts. The chain joins TRBV7-3 to TRBJ2-1, with 9 bases aligning to TRBD2. This CDR3 is 14 amino acids long. Germline loops: CDR1 SGHTA, CDR2 FQGTGA. V was pared by 4 bases and J by 7 bases, with 5 bases of the junction left unmatched. The CDR3 DNA reads TGTGCCAGCAGCTCGAGCGGGAGGAGGAATGAGCAGTTCTTC. Translated: CASSSSGRRNEQFF.

CDR3 DNA: TGTGCCAGCGGAGGGGGGACTAACTATGGCTACACCTTC. This sequence encodes CASGGGTNYGYTF. The chain links TRBV2 to TRBJ1-2, with D perhaps matching TRBD1 (6 bases). CDR1 SNHLY and CDR2 FYNNEI come from the germline V gene. Trimming removed 8 bases from V and 0 bases from J, with 10 bases in between. CDR3 length: 13 amino acids.

This sequence joins TRBV25-1 and TRBJ2-4; 8 positions match TRBD1. After removal of 1 base from V and 4 bases from J, the junction contained 6 bases not matched to a gene. Per the germline V gene, CDR1 is MGHDK and CDR2 is SYGVNS. The CDR3 consists of 16 residues. CDR3 nucleotides: TGTGCCAGCAGTGAATCCAAGGACAGGGCAAAAAACATTCAGTACTTC. This gives the protein CASSESKDRAKNIQYF.

The chain has TRBV20-1 and TRBJ2-1; no reliable D call. V dropped 5 bases and J dropped 10 bases, with 15 bases sitting between them. The CDR3 runs to 12 residues. In germline, CDR1 is DFQATT, CDR2 SNEGSKA (reference sequence). The DNA of the CDR3 is TGCAGTGCTTGTGACGTCCTGGACGAGCAGTTCTTC. Amino acids: CSACDVLDEQFF.

This clone was observed a handful of times. This sequence joins TRBV5-1 and TRBJ2-3; D is uncertain. CDR1 is SGHRS, CDR2 YFSETQ, per germline. V was trimmed by 0 bases and J by 5 bases, leaving 16 bases between them. CDR3 length: 16 amino acids. In nucleotides, the CDR3 is TGCGCCAGCAGCTTGGAGGACGGAACAATCAAAGATACGCAGTATTTT. Translating it yields CASSLEDGTIKDTQYF.

This clone has just one count. The chain carries TRBV6-5 and TRBJ2-7, with 7 positions matching TRBD2. Trimming at V came to 6 bases and at J to 7 bases, leaving 9 bases not matched to a gene. CDR3 length: 13 residues. Germline CDR1 is MNHEY and CDR2 is SVGAGI. As DNA, the CDR3 is TGTGCCAGCAGCGCCGGGGGGACTCGGGAGCAGTACTTC. This gives the protein CASSAGGTREQYF.

With respect to this clone: The junction does not match germline at one end; this may be a read error. The chain's CDR3 is CASSLWGGNADF. The CDR3 bases are TGTGCCAGCAGCTTGTGGGGGGGTAACGCCGACTTC. This chain connects TRBV5-6 to TRBJ2-4; 7 bases map to TRBD2. Germline V gives CDR1 SGHDT, CDR2 YYEEEE. The CDR3 is 12 residues long.